This passage covers 21 T cell receptor beta chains from one sample sequenced in a study of beta chain features in type 1 diabetes. Every bit of the isolated RNA underwent reverse transcription, so sequencing read expressed TCRB transcripts. Repertoires were generated with immunoSEQ multiplex PCR, while TCRdb's copy carries only in-frame clones and drops some. The table has about 350,000 clones, around a fifth seen once. The sequencing sample was made of naive CD4+ T cells from blood. Receptor source: a woman aged 18 to 35 in good health.

The chain couples TRBV30 to TRBJ1-1; no definite D call. Trimming cost V 0 bases and J 4 bases, with 12 bases left between them. Germline lookup yields CDR1 GTSNPN and CDR2 SVGIG (reference sequence). The CDR3 is made up of 14 amino acids. CDR3: CAWSVSLDRTEAFF. The DNA of the CDR3 is TGTGCCTGGAGTGTATCCCTAGACCGCACTGAAGCTTTCTTT.

This clone was detected a few times. V gene TRBV19 combines with J gene TRBJ2-1; 11 bases fit TRBD2. The CDR3 loop spans 15 amino acids. CDR1 is LNHDA and CDR2 is SQIVND in the germline V gene (reference sequence). Trimming at V came to 4 bases and at J to 5 bases, leaving 4 bases not matched to a gene. The CDR3 nucleotides read TGTGCCAGTAGTACCCGACTAGCGGGAAACAATGAGCAGTTCTTC. Residues: CASSTRLAGNNEQFF.

This clone was observed a handful of times. The rearrangement links TRBV5-1 to TRBJ2-1; D uncertain. From germline, CDR1 is SGHRS and CDR2 YFSETQ. Trimming took off 0 bases at V and 4 bases at J, with 5 bases between the two ends. The CDR3 has 13 amino acids. CDR3 residues: CASSLDNYNEQFF. CDR3 sequence (DNA): TGCGCCAGCAGCTTGGATAATTACAATGAGCAGTTCTTC.

In this sample, this clone turned up a few times. The chain uses TRBV7-3 and TRBJ2-2, with TRBD1 as a possible D gene (6 bases). This CDR3 spans 14 amino acids. CDR1 SGHTA and CDR2 FQGTGA come from the germline V gene. The V gene lost 10 bases and the J gene lost 0 bases, with 12 bases spanning the gap. CDR3 in DNA: TGTGCCACAACCCAGGGGCCGAACACCGGGGAGCTGTTTTTT. Residues: CATTQGPNTGELFF.

This chain joins TRBV29-1 and TRBJ2-4, with TRBD2 as a possible D gene (5 bases). The V gene lost 2 bases and the J gene lost 7 bases, with 15 bases spanning the gap. CDR1 and CDR2 (germline): SQVTM, ANQGSEA. The CDR3 has 14 amino acids. CDR3 DNA: TGCAGCGTTGAAACCCGGGGTGCCACTAACATTCAGTACTTC. Amino acid sequence: CSVETRGATNIQYF.

In its sample, this clone was seen a few times. The junction departs from germline at one end; a sequencing error may be responsible. The chain recombines TRBV7-7 with TRBJ2-1; 9 nucleotides line up with TRBD2. The CDR3 extends over 16 amino acids. Germline V gene lookup returns CDR1 SSHAT and CDR2 FNYEAQ (reference sequence). This CDR3 reads CASSLGSAGGYNEQFF. The CDR3 nucleotides read TGTGCTAGCAGCTTAGGATCGGCGGGAGGGTACAATGAGCAGTTCTTC.

V and J are TRBV30 and TRBJ1-2, with TRBD1 identical over 7 bases. CDR3 length: 12 residues. The germline gives CDR1 GTSNPN, CDR2 SVGIG (reference sequence). The J segment lost 7 bases and the V segment lost 3 bases, leaving 5 bases of the junction unmatched. DNA for the CDR3: TGTGCCTGGAGACAGGGGAGTGGTGGCTACACCTTC. Amino acids: CAWRQGSGGYTF.

This clone was picked up a small number of times. This chain joins TRBV29-1 and TRBJ2-1, with D possibly TRBD2 on 6 matching bases. V was cut by 4 bases and J by 3 bases, with 10 bases left in between. Per the germline V gene, CDR1 is SQVTM and CDR2 is ANQGSEA. The CDR3 totals 13 residues. The CDR3, as DNA: TGCAGCGTTGCTAGTAGCGGCTACAATGAGCAGTTCTTC. Protein product: CSVASSGYNEQFF.

Written as DNA, the CDR3 is TGTGCCAGCAGCCCTAGACAGCTAGCCTACGAGCAGTACTTC. Residues: CASSPRQLAYEQYF. The V call is TRBV7-2, the J call TRBJ2-7, with a weak D call TRBD1 (5 bases). This CDR3 is 14 amino acids long. Trimming stripped 5 bases from V and 2 bases from J, with 13 bases between. Germline V gives CDR1 SGHTA, CDR2 FQGNSA.

This clone was counted a few times. The CDR3 coding sequence is TGCGCCAGCAGCCAACGGTCGGGGGATGAGCAGTTCTTC. Translating it yields CASSQRSGDEQFF. The J gene is TRBJ2-1, the V gene TRBV4-3; a weak D match, TRBD2 (6 bases). The CDR3 loop spans 13 amino acids. Germline CDR1 reads LGHNA; CDR2 reads YSLEER. V gave up 2 bases and J gave up 8 bases, with 10 bases separating them.

The rearrangement joins TRBV5-1 to TRBJ2-7; D is undetermined. Trimming cost V 0 bases and J 0 bases, with 10 bases left between them. The CDR3 is 15 amino acids. CDR1 is SGHRS, CDR2 YFSETQ, per germline. CDR3 sequence reads: CASSLAGQDSYEQYF. The CDR3 coding sequence is TGCGCCAGCAGCTTGGCAGGTCAGGACTCCTACGAGCAGTACTTC.

The chain has TRBV9 and TRBJ1-2; D is ambiguous. Trimming cost V 0 bases and J 14 bases, with 11 bases left between them. Germline values: CDR1 SGDLS, CDR2 YYNGEE. There are 11 residues in the CDR3. DNA for the CDR3: TGTGCCAGCAGCGTAGTCATAGCTAGGACCTTC. It codes for CASSVVIARTF.

This clone has more than one count but fewer than ten. V and J are TRBV13 and TRBJ2-7; 7 bases fit TRBD2. This CDR3 comprises 15 residues. Germline trimming cut 4 bases from V and 1 base from J; bases unmatched to any gene: 7. The germline gives CDR1 PRHDT, CDR2 FYEKMQ (reference sequence). The CDR3 region has the DNA TGTGCCAGCAGCTCCTCTATCGGGGGGTCCTACGAGCAGTACTTC. It specifies CASSSSIGGSYEQYF.

This chain uses TRBV5-4 with TRBJ1-2; no clear D gene. Germline V gene sequence: CDR1 SGHNT, CDR2 YYREEE (reference sequence). The V and J ends lost 0 bases and 3 bases respectively, with 12 bases between them. The CDR3 is 15 residues long. The CDR3, as DNA: TGTGCCAGCAGCTTGGGAGTAGCCGAATACTATGGCTACACCTTC. Translated: CASSLGVAEYYGYTF.

This clone has just a few counts. The chain's CDR3 is CASSPGAGEGEQFF. The CDR3 bases are TGCGCCAGCAGCCCGGGGGCGGGGGAGGGTGAGCAGTTCTTC. V gene TRBV4-3 combines with J gene TRBJ2-1, with D possibly matching TRBD2 (7 bases). Deletions cut 4 bases from V and 9 bases from J, with 16 bases between. The CDR3 covers 14 residues. Germline lookup yields CDR1 LGHNA and CDR2 YSLEER.

This clone was found a few times. The chain joins TRBV4-1 to TRBJ1-2; 9 bases are shared with TRBD1. The CDR3 has 17 residues. The germline gives CDR1 MGHRA, CDR2 YSYEKL. J was trimmed by 8 bases and V by 3 bases; bases with no gene match: 16. The CDR3 DNA reads as TGCGCCAGCAGCCAGATAACCTTGGGACAGGGCCTTTGGGGCTACACCTTC. This gives the protein CASSQITLGQGLWGYTF.

In its sample, this clone was seen a few times. This likely comes from a read error, as the CDR3 has no conserved phenylalanine or tryptophan at its end. No DNA is shown, since the ends of the CDR3 on it are uncertain; the CDR3 is the one TCRdb lists. This chain uses TRBV4-1 with TRBJ2-3; TRBD2 was called by the table and not checked on the DNA. The CDR3 has 13 amino acids, counting both end residues. Germline V CDR1 and CDR2: MGHRA, YSYEKL. CDR3 residues: CASSQDPSGRAWV.

In its sample, this clone was seen a few times. The rearrangement links TRBV13 to TRBJ1-2; D is possibly TRBD1 (6 bases). The CDR3 totals 14 residues. V lost 1 base, J lost 6 bases, and 12 bases lay in between. The germline gives CDR1 PRHDT, CDR2 FYEKMQ (reference sequence). This chain's CDR3 is CASSLDARGDGYTF. The CDR3 nucleotides read TGTGCCAGCAGCTTAGACGCCAGGGGAGATGGCTACACCTTC.

This clone was recorded a few times. V usage is TRBV5-8 and J usage is TRBJ2-7; the match to TRBD2 covers 9 bases. Germline V gene lookup returns CDR1 SGHTS and CDR2 YDEGEE. The CDR3 covers 16 residues. Losses at the gene ends were 2 bases for V and 2 bases for J; bases not matched to a gene: 8. The DNA for the CDR3 is TGTGCCAGCAGCTTATGGGATAGCGGGAGCGCCTACGAGCAGTACTTC. Translated, it gives CASSLWDSGSAYEQYF.

This clone was seen a handful of times. The chain joins TRBV5-6 to TRBJ1-5; 10 bases align to TRBD1. The CDR3 totals 17 residues. V gave up 4 bases and J gave up 5 bases; unmatched junction bases: 12. Germline lookup yields CDR1 SGHDT and CDR2 YYEEEE. The CDR3 bases are TGTGCCAGCAGCCTGGGAGGGACAGGGGCCTCCGATCAGCCCCAGCATTTT. Protein product: CASSLGGTGASDQPQHF.

The V gene is TRBV4-1, the J gene TRBJ2-5, with D perhaps matching TRBD1 (6 bases). Germline V gives CDR1 MGHRA, CDR2 YSYEKL. V lost 3 bases and J 3 bases, leaving 14 bases between the germline ends. This CDR3 has 15 residues. CDR3 DNA sequence: TGCGCCAGCAGCCAGCAGGACAGTCCCGAAGAGACCCAGTACTTC. Its protein product is CASSQQDSPEETQYF.